These T cell receptor beta chains were read from a single sample in a study of regulatory T cells in long-lasting Graves disease. MiXCR was run by TCRdb on the multiplex PCR reads, yielding one entry per CDR3 protein. The table shows about 540,000 distinct CDR3 sequences, with 13% occurring only once. These data also featured in a second study, about T cells in Graves' hyperthyroidism and ophthalmopathy.

The material was peripheral blood mononuclear cells (PBMCs), obtained at new diagnosis, from a patient treated with antithyroid drugs. The receptors were sampled from a man under 40 with Graves disease. CDR3s include the opening cysteine and the closing phenylalanine or tryptophan. D genes are given only for firm matches.

d_gene	j_gene	v_gene	CDR3aa
.	TRBJ2-1	TRBV15	CATSWERSNNEQFF
.	TRBJ1-1	TRBV3-1	CASSQGRRPEAFF
.	TRBJ2-7	TRBV20-1	CSALPTLRDSEQYF
TRBD1	TRBJ1-6	TRBV10-2	CASGEKGQLGRSPLHF
.	TRBJ1-1	TRBV2	CASSRTAEAFF
.	TRBJ2-7	TRBV9	CASCRGSYEQYF
.	TRBJ2-1	TRBV5-1	CASSLVDPYNEQFF
TRBD2	TRBJ2-2	TRBV6-1	CASTTQFLAESRSITGELFF
.	TRBJ2-7	TRBV5-1	CASRNTGEDEQYF
TRBD2	TRBJ2-7	TRBV7-3	CASSAAGGPSYEQYF
TRBD1	TRBJ1-2	TRBV18	CASSPAGGDGYTF
.	TRBJ1-2	TRBV20-1	CSARASGQNLNYGYTF
.	TRBJ2-1	TRBV2	CASSEGGLAEQFF
TRBD2	TRBJ2-1	TRBV5-1	CASSLPSGRLLSYNEQFF
TRBD1	TRBJ2-7	TRBV6-1	CASSETGDPYEQYF
.	TRBJ2-5	TRBV10-3	CAISGGETQYF
.	TRBJ2-3	TRBV20-1	CSASKNSGNTDTQYF
TRBD2	TRBJ2-2	TRBV29-1	CSVVLAGVNTGELFF
.	TRBJ2-3	TRBV20-1	CSAEGGVRADTQYF
.	TRBJ2-1	TRBV29-1	CSVDLGLGEQFF
.	TRBJ2-3	TRBV20-1	CSARSSVSSTDTQYF
.	TRBJ2-7	TRBV10-2	CASSEDGTYEQYF
TRBD2	TRBJ2-7	TRBV29-1	CSGGRGRDEQYF
TRBD1	TRBJ1-1	TRBV5-1	CASSLDRGEAFF
.	TRBJ1-4	TRBV5-1	CASSQGPSNEKLFF
TRBD1	TRBJ1-4	TRBV30	CAWSPRTGASEKLFF
TRBD1	TRBJ2-7	TRBV12-5	CASGLYEGTVIYEQYF
.	TRBJ1-3	TRBV10-3	CAISPGAGNTIYF
.	TRBJ2-3	TRBV10-2	CASTPGDTSTDTQYF
.	TRBJ2-7	TRBV28	CASGLAKEQYF
.	TRBJ2-2	TRBV3-1	CASSQRGGSTGELFF
TRBD2	TRBJ2-2	TRBV7-8	CASSPAGDTGELSF
TRBD2	TRBJ2-7	TRBV28	CASVPLAPTYEQYF
.	TRBJ2-1	TRBV12-3/TRBV12-4	CASTPRGGVGNEQFF
TRBD2	TRBJ2-7	TRBV7-9	CASSLYSSGTYEQYF
.	TRBJ2-7	TRBV20-1	CSARDPGTYEQYF
.	TRBJ2-2	TRBV11-3	CASSTPGGGLSGELFF
.	TRBJ2-7	TRBV28	CASSLDDGTYEQYF
TRBD1	TRBJ2-2	TRBV5-1	CASSSGQGRGGGELFF
TRBD2	TRBJ2-7	TRBV12-3/TRBV12-4	CASSFPSGRYEQYF
TRBD2	TRBJ2-3	TRBV9	CASSGGGGTDTQYF
.	TRBJ2-2	TRBV5-1	CASSLVRRGTGELFF
TRBD1	TRBJ1-1	TRBV7-2	CASSRGGGLTTEAFF
.	TRBJ2-7	TRBV13	CASRTSGPKRVHEQYF
TRBD1	TRBJ1-2	TRBV7-2	CASSSDDGTGESNYGYTF
TRBD1	TRBJ1-5	TRBV27	CASSRTGACGSNQPQHF
.	TRBJ2-3	TRBV18	CASSPRQGLTDTQYF